Detailed here is one T cell receptor (beta chain). This entry is derived from a study of blood T cells in healthy people across ages. Using a J-beta primer mix together with a sample-barcoded 5' primer, a second PCR was run for roughly 7 to 12 cycles. TCRdb re-called the 5' RACE reads with MiXCR, one entry per CDR3 protein. The profile covers hundreds of thousands of distinct CDR3 sequences, with about 43% appearing a single time and 25% to 35% taken by the ten largest. Material for sequencing was blood. The TCR originated in a man of 80 years or more in good health.

The CDR3 nucleotides read TGCAGTGCTGCGAGACTAGCGGGAGGGCCGTTAGTTGGGCAGTTCTTC. The encoded protein is CSAARLAGGPLVGQFF. The V and J genes are TRBV20-1 and TRBJ2-1; 14 nucleotides match TRBD2. The CDR3 is made up of 16 amino acids. V lost 5 bases, J lost 12 bases, and 15 bases stayed unmatched. CDR1 and CDR2 from the germline V gene are DFQATT and SNEGSKA (reference sequence).